The rows below give T cell receptor beta chains drawn from one sample of a study of spatial heterogeneity in lung cancer. TCRdb re-derived calls from the 5' RACE reads in MiXCR, one entry per CDR3 protein. The data contain about 27,000 distinct CDR3 sequences, about 7.6% of them singletons. This material consisted of PBMCs, taken at surgery. The receptors were gathered from a male donor with early-stage non-small cell lung cancer. CDR3s include the opening cysteine and the closing phenylalanine or tryptophan.

CASGFGQLNQPQHF	TRBJ1-5	TRBV12-5
CSAITVGTSGAMDTQYF	TRBJ2-3	TRBV20-1
CASTPTGREWNEQFF	TRBJ2-1	TRBV5-1
CASSEVPLHLRGTEAFF	TRBJ1-1	TRBV6-1
CASSTGASSYNEQFF	TRBJ2-1	TRBV5-1
CSARDPKSSYNEQFF	TRBJ2-1	TRBV20-1
CASSSGLAADTQYF	TRBJ2-3	TRBV11-3
CASSQGDSMNTEAFF	TRBJ1-1	TRBV4-1
CASSPDSSRPQHF	TRBJ1-5	TRBV12-3/TRBV12-4
CASSPANYGYTF	TRBJ1-2	TRBV14
CASSFRGSVTDTQYF	TRBJ2-3	TRBV7-8
CASGSTRERNADTQYF	TRBJ2-3	TRBV12-5
CASRAAPTGELFF	TRBJ2-2	TRBV28
CASKDRNTGELFF	TRBJ2-2	TRBV9
CASSLMGSSDEQFF	TRBJ2-1	TRBV5-1
CASGLTGAPGGAFF	TRBJ1-1	TRBV7-9
CASSVSGTPKETQYF	TRBJ2-5	TRBV7-2
CAIPRHRDNTGELFF	TRBJ2-2	TRBV12-3/TRBV12-4
CASSLDTGEWGTEAFF	TRBJ1-1	TRBV5-1
CSARSRGGLDEQFF	TRBJ2-1	TRBV20-1
CASSYTRKTYEQYF	TRBJ2-7	TRBV5-6
CATSDPQRTTEAFF	TRBJ1-1	TRBV24-1
CASSVATGQGANYGYTF	TRBJ1-2	TRBV9
CASKTVGTTGELFF	TRBJ2-2	TRBV5-1
CASSPRQGDTNYEQYF	TRBJ2-7	TRBV18
CASSLVSGTGLASAEQYF	TRBJ2-7	TRBV7-2
CASGSGLPYQETQYF	TRBJ2-5	TRBV28
CATSDGDYYGYTF	TRBJ1-2	TRBV24-1
CASSSRDGSSYEQYF	TRBJ2-7	TRBV5-5
CASSYKAHRSSNTGELFF	TRBJ2-2	TRBV7-8
CSASPPSGTGGTEAFF	TRBJ1-1	TRBV20-1
CSVPGQGGPGELFF	TRBJ2-2	TRBV29-1
CASSWGGPPDEQYF	TRBJ2-7	TRBV5-6
CASSSLAGSSYNEQFF	TRBJ2-1	TRBV12-3/TRBV12-4
CASSYAGIMNTEAFF	TRBJ1-1	TRBV6-5
CSARTGANSPLHF	TRBJ1-6	TRBV29-1
CASSLTSGGTDTQYF	TRBJ2-3	TRBV7-2
CSARARTDTQYF	TRBJ2-3	TRBV20-1
CASESSYNEQFF	TRBJ2-1	TRBV2
CASNPSYNEQFF	TRBJ2-1	TRBV2
CATSRAEQETQYF	TRBJ2-5	TRBV15
CASGPGQYQETQYF	TRBJ2-5	TRBV12-5
CASSLSGSRAEAFF	TRBJ1-1	TRBV28
CSARVSHQLDGYTF	TRBJ1-2	TRBV20-1
CSAIAGTSRNEQFF	TRBJ2-1	TRBV20-1
CASTGTGEGYTF	TRBJ1-2	TRBV5-6
CASNQPGLAVKTQYF	TRBJ2-5	TRBV28
CASSLRVGMNTEAFF	TRBJ1-1	TRBV4-1
CASSHDRVSYEQYF	TRBJ2-7	TRBV5-1
CASSARTGRSYNEQFF	TRBJ2-1	TRBV6-1
CASSPRDRDYSPLHF	TRBJ1-6	TRBV5-8
CSAGQARGEAFF	TRBJ1-1	TRBV29-1
CASSPAVYLSGANVLTF	TRBJ2-6	TRBV19